The 17 T cell receptor beta chains in this list originate from one sample, sequenced in a study of T-cell reconstitution after alpha-beta-depleted transplantation in children. Library preparation (for TCRbeta) was performed with unique molecular identifiers. TCRdb redid the calling of the PCR reads with MiXCR, one entry per CDR3 protein. The data contain under 450,000 distinct CDR3 sequences, more than 10% of them singletons. The sample consisted of PBMCs, taken from the stem cell graft. All receptors come from a human donor who donated a stem cell graft to a child with Fanconi anemia.

This clonotype was recorded a few times. V gene TRBV7-9 combines with J gene TRBJ2-7; D is ambiguous. With 5 bases removed from V and 12 bases from J, the gap between germline ends came to 23 bases. The CDR3 is 14 residues long. Germline-derived CDR1 and CDR2 are SEHNR and FQNEAQ (reference sequence). The CDR3 bases are TGTGCCAGCAGCCCAGGACGGAACGCTATTCCACTGTACGTC. Amino acids: CASSPGRNAIPLYV.

Many counts were recorded for this clonotype. V usage is TRBV4-3 and J usage is TRBJ2-3; 7 positions agree with TRBD1. Germline-derived CDR1 and CDR2 are LGHNA and YSLEER. This CDR3 region has 16 residues. J was trimmed by 0 bases and V by 2 bases; bases with no gene match: 5. CDR3 amino acids: CASSQQPGGSTDTQYF. In DNA form, the CDR3 reads TGCGCCAGCAGCCAACAGCCAGGGGGTAGCACAGATACGCAGTATTTT.

The table lists this clonotype with a few counts. This chain uses TRBV28 with TRBJ1-5; perhaps TRBD1 as D (5 bases). Germline-derived CDR1 and CDR2 are MDHEN and SYDVKM. The V end lost 9 bases, the J end lost 0 bases, and 15 bases lay between the germline ends. The CDR3 runs 15 residues. The CDR3 DNA follows: TGTGCCAGTAGAGACGGACAATATAGCAATCAGCCCCAGCATTTT. Protein product: CASRDGQYSNQPQHF.

This clonotype was observed a few times. The CDR3 nucleotides read TGCGCCAGCAGCTGGAGAGGGAACACTGAAGCTTTCTTT. Translated: CASSWRGNTEAFF. The V gene is TRBV5-1, the J gene TRBJ1-1; D remains unclear. V lost 3 bases and J 1 base, leaving 7 bases between the germline ends. CDR1 is SGHRS, CDR2 YFSETQ, per germline. This CDR3 has 13 residues.

V is TRBV29-1 and J is TRBJ2-7, with TRBD1 matching 7 bases. Germline-derived CDR1 and CDR2 are SQVTM and ANQGSEA. The trim removed 4 bases at V and 9 bases at J, leaving 9 bases unmatched. The CDR3 has 12 amino acids. The CDR3 sequence is CSVGDGDSPQYV. In DNA form, the CDR3 reads TGCAGCGTTGGAGACGGGGACAGCCCGCAGTACGTC.

This chain uses TRBV6-1 with TRBJ2-7; 8 nucleotides match TRBD1. The CDR3 has 15 amino acids. CDR1 MNHNS and CDR2 SASEGT come from the germline V gene. Unmatched junction bases numbered 16, after V lost 10 bases and J lost 5 bases. The CDR3: CATSGQVHLGNEQYF. CDR3 nucleotides: TGTGCCACATCGGGACAGGTCCACCTTGGGAACGAGCAGTACTTC.

The chain has TRBV18 and TRBJ2-6, with a tentative D call TRBD1 (6 bases). The CDR3 runs 14 residues. Trimming left V 5 bases short and J 4 bases short, with 9 bases between. From germline, CDR1 is KGHSH and CDR2 LQKENI. CDR3: CASSDRTGANVLTF. The CDR3 DNA is TGTGCCAGCTCAGACAGGACCGGGGCCAACGTCCTGACTTTC.

This clonotype was found a few times. The chain recombines TRBV10-3 with TRBJ2-1, with D perhaps assigned TRBD1 or TRBD2 (5 bases each). There are 13 residues in the CDR3. The germline CDR1 and CDR2 sequences are ENHRY and SYGVKD. Trimming took off 10 bases at V and 10 bases at J, with 20 bases between the two ends. The CDR3 sequence is CASAPGPKREQFF. CDR3 nucleotides: TGTGCCAGCGCCCCGGGGCCAAAGCGAGAGCAGTTCTTC.

The sample holds a few counts of this clonotype. The rearrangement uses TRBV6-5 and TRBJ2-5; 9 bases fit TRBD1. Germline V lookup: CDR1 MNHEY, CDR2 SVGAGI. V shed 3 bases and J 5 bases; nucleotides not matched to a gene: 7. The CDR3 loop spans 15 amino acids. The chain's CDR3 is CASSYPTGGWETQYF. The CDR3 bases are TGTGCCAGCAGTTATCCGACAGGGGGGTGGGAGACCCAGTACTTC.

This clonotype has a count of ten or more. The chain uses TRBV5-1 and TRBJ2-3, with TRBD2 identical over 7 bases. The CDR3 extends over 15 amino acids. V dropped 0 bases and J dropped 6; count of bases not matched to a gene: 7. The V gene's germline CDR1 is SGHRS and CDR2 YFSETQ. Written as DNA, the CDR3 is TGCGCCAGCAGCTTGGTGTCTAGCGGAGTGGATACGCAGTATTTT. Its translation is CASSLVSSGVDTQYF.

The chain uses TRBV10-3 and TRBJ1-2; D is unclear. The ends were cut back, 4 bases at V and 2 bases at J, with 5 bases in the middle. CDR1 and CDR2 from the germline V gene are ENHRY and SYGVKD. The length of the CDR3 is 12 residues. CDR3 protein: CAISAGNYGYTF. DNA for the CDR3: TGTGCCATCAGTGCGGGGAACTATGGCTACACCTTC.

V usage is TRBV4-3 and J usage is TRBJ2-5, with TRBD2 matching 7 bases. This CDR3 is 17 amino acids long. V lost 0 bases, J lost 5 bases, and 12 bases stayed unmatched. Germline assignment: CDR1 LGHNA and CDR2 YSLEER. The CDR3 DNA reads TGCGCCAGCAGCCAAGAGAATGGGCGGGGGAGGTATGAGACCCAGTACTTC. Protein sequence: CASSQENGRGRYETQYF.

This clonotype was counted at least ten times. In nucleotides, the CDR3 is TGTGCCACCAGCAGAGGGGAGGGAACAGATACGCAGTATTTT. The encoded protein is CATSRGEGTDTQYF. The chain joins TRBV15 to TRBJ2-3; 7 bases are shared with TRBD2. This CDR3 contains 14 residues. The ends lost 1 base at V and 3 bases at J; junction bases unmatched: 1. The V gene's germline CDR1 is LNHNV and CDR2 YYDKDF (reference sequence).

This clonotype was observed a few times. This rearrangement joins TRBV12-3 or TRBV12-4 to TRBJ2-3; either TRBD1 or TRBD2 may fit D (5 bases each). V dropped 6 bases and J dropped 3 bases, with 13 bases sitting between them. This CDR3 region has 14 residues. CDR3 in DNA: TGTGCCAGCAGGGCCCGTGGGGGAACAGATACGCAGTATTTT. Translating it yields CASRARGGTDTQYF.

This chain links TRBV20-1 with TRBJ1-1, with 7 bases matching TRBD1. The CDR3 loop spans 16 amino acids. The germline gives CDR1 DFQATT, CDR2 SNEGSKA (reference sequence). V trimming: 0 bases; J trimming: 1 base; junction bases outside the gene matches: 8. The CDR3 region has the DNA TGCAGTGCTAGAGATCCGGTCCAGGGGGGGAACACTGAAGCTTTCTTT. Protein: CSARDPVQGGNTEAFF.

The table lists this clonotype with a few counts. The chain couples TRBV12-3 or TRBV12-4 to TRBJ2-1; 8 bases align to TRBD2. J lost 9 bases, V lost 5 bases, and 9 bases had no gene match. CDR3 size: 14 residues. CDR3 coding DNA: TGTGCCAGCAGTCATCCGGGACTAGAAACTGAGCAGTTCTTC. Translating gives CASSHPGLETEQFF.

On this clonotype: This CDR3 fails to terminate in the conserved phenylalanine or tryptophan, so it likely reflects a read error. The chain carries TRBV2 and TRBJ2-7; no firm D call. V lost 7 bases to trimming and J lost 4 bases, with 11 bases between them. The CDR3 sequence is 12 residues long. The germline V gene has CDR1 SNHLY and CDR2 FYNNEI. CDR3 residues: CASKRDGYEQYG. For the CDR3, the DNA is TGTGCCAGCAAGAGAGACGGGTACGAGCAGTACGGC.